Listed below are T cell receptor beta chains from one sample, sequenced in a study of blood T cell repertoires in COVID-19. The data were produced by immunoSEQ multiplex PCR, yet TCRdb's version contains in-frame clones alone and is incomplete. The table lists under 200,000 clones, around nine tenths of them singletons. Sequenced: peripheral blood. The receptors stem from a man over 45 with acute or convalescent COVID-19. Each CDR3 is given without its conserved first and last residue. A D gene is named only where the DNA matches it firmly.

CDR3aa,d_gene,v_gene,j_gene
ASSERLAGSDEQY,TRBD2,TRBV10-1,TRBJ2-7
ASSVGTSGTNTQY,TRBD2,TRBV9,TRBJ2-3
ASSLEGGLGQF,.,TRBV7-9,TRBJ2-1
ASSTPGQGVEKLF,TRBD1,TRBV28,TRBJ1-4
ASTLSGGHYEQY,.,TRBV28,TRBJ2-7
ASSPRDSQQF,.,TRBV5-1,TRBJ2-1
AWSPGVGSPLH,.,TRBV30,TRBJ1-6
ASSVAPSVAGVQETQY,TRBD2,TRBV9,TRBJ2-5
ASRLAETYNEQF,TRBD2,TRBV7-9,TRBJ2-1
ASSIAGAEQF,.,TRBV19,TRBJ2-1
ASSHWDRVGQDTGELF,TRBD1,TRBV3-1/TRBV3-2,TRBJ2-2
ASTFVLTEAF,.,TRBV6-5,TRBJ1-1
ASSPGLAGGKGNEQF,TRBD2,TRBV5-1,TRBJ2-1
ASSLSGLSEKLF,.,TRBV6-5,TRBJ1-4
ASSLVGEAYNEQF,.,TRBV5-1,TRBJ2-1
ASSQARTGVSYEQY,TRBD1,TRBV3-1/TRBV3-2,TRBJ2-7
ASSRPTRAGNTIY,.,TRBV4-1,TRBJ1-3
ASSLGGRNQPQH,.,TRBV5-1,TRBJ1-5
ATSRQEGSNQPQH,.,TRBV15,TRBJ1-5
ASSLKTFTSGRASFINTQY,TRBD2,TRBV2,TRBJ2-3
AITKDFNNEQF,.,TRBV10-3,TRBJ2-1
ASSQDLGQNTEAF,.,TRBV4-3,TRBJ1-1
ASSEGGLFNEKLF,.,TRBV2,TRBJ1-4
ASSQGELAGMQF,TRBD2,TRBV3-1/TRBV3-2,TRBJ2-1
ASSPAGTGRNEQF,TRBD1,TRBV7-8,TRBJ2-1
ASSLDRGSGNTIY,TRBD1,TRBV5-4,TRBJ1-3
ATSRTRYNEQF,.,TRBV15,TRBJ2-1
ASSFSYWGQGTDTQY,TRBD1,TRBV11-3,TRBJ2-3
ASNHGGGRQETQY,TRBD2,TRBV7-2,TRBJ2-5
ASSYGAINGYT,.,TRBV6-2/TRBV6-3,TRBJ1-2
ASSPSQVTTEAF,.,TRBV18,TRBJ1-1
ASSRDRGDEQY,TRBD1,TRBV7-6,TRBJ2-7
ASSLAGGITGELF,TRBD2,TRBV5-1,TRBJ2-2
ASRRLGTSGRQETQY,TRBD2,TRBV27,TRBJ2-5
AISDLTGSVETQY,TRBD1,TRBV10-3,TRBJ2-5
ASTPVTPGYLNTEAF,.,TRBV5-1,TRBJ1-1
ASSRQGLTEAF,TRBD1,TRBV10-1,TRBJ1-1